These T cell receptor beta chains were read from a single sample in a study of shared clonotypes between healthy human individuals. The assay was immunoSEQ multiplex PCR, and TCRdb's table has in-frame clones only and misses some. This table has around 1.9 million clones, around 93% appearing once. Sequences were obtained from naive CD8+ T cells from PBMCs. The receptor set was obtained from a man younger than 35 in good health. Some clones in this sample may be carry-over from other donors' samples. CDR3s leave out the opening cysteine and the closing phenylalanine or tryptophan.

V: TRBV4-3; length: 14; J: TRBJ2-5; CDR3: ASSQHLGQGSETQY
V: TRBV4-1; length: 13; J: TRBJ1-3; CDR3: ASSQVGSSGNTIY
V: TRBV5-6; length: 13; J: TRBJ2-3; CDR3: ASSLGAGGPDTQY
V: TRBV5-5; length: 13; J: TRBJ1-4; CDR3: ASSWTPPAYEKLF
V: TRBV27; length: 15; J: TRBJ2-1; CDR3: ASSLWGPQGERNEQF
V: TRBV30; length: 13; J: TRBJ2-1; CDR3: AWSENTRGIVEQF
V: TRBV9; length: 12; J: TRBJ2-7; CDR3: ASSVGSGSYEQY
V: TRBV15; length: 12; J: TRBJ1-1; CDR3: ATSRSQGAAEAF
V: TRBV9; length: 14; J: TRBJ2-1; CDR3: ASSVGGISSYNEQF
V: TRBV29-1; length: 14; J: TRBJ2-3; CDR3: SVEDQQEGSTDTQY
V: TRBV6-1; length: 13; J: TRBJ2-7; CDR3: ATATPGRSSYEQY
V: TRBV9; length: 11; J: TRBJ2-7; CDR3: ASSGGLAGEQY
V: TRBV7-9; length: 14; J: TRBJ2-4; CDR3: ASSPRQGVAKNIQY
V: TRBV27; length: 14; J: TRBJ2-7; CDR3: ASGFLAGVADYEQY
V: TRBV4-1; length: 11; J: TRBJ2-7; CDR3: ASSQFNDYEQY
V: TRBV30; length: 12; J: TRBJ1-1; CDR3: AWTLSRYNTEAF
V: TRBV7-9; length: 14; J: TRBJ2-1; CDR3: ASSLQGSRSYNEQF
V: TRBV5-1; length: 13; J: TRBJ1-1; CDR3: ASSSPGTGNTEAF
V: TRBV9; length: 16; J: TRBJ2-6; CDR3: ASSGTGTGGSGANVLT
V: TRBV27; length: 14; J: TRBJ2-1; CDR3: ASSFLGAGGPNEQF
V: TRBV11-2; length: 14; J: TRBJ2-1; CDR3: ASSSLPAGVENEQF
V: TRBV30; length: 11; J: TRBJ1-5; CDR3: ALGTGEGQPQH
V: TRBV28; length: 12; J: TRBJ2-3; CDR3: ASSFSGRIYTQY
V: TRBV10-1; length: 14; J: TRBJ2-1; CDR3: ASSDSRRSSYNEQF
V: TRBV29-1; length: 12; J: TRBJ2-1; CDR3: SVGAASSYNEQF
V: TRBV6-6; length: 13; J: TRBJ2-7; CDR3: ASSYSQGSPNEQY
V: TRBV27; length: 12; J: TRBJ2-3; CDR3: ASSFINNPDTQY
V: TRBV11-2; length: 13; J: TRBJ1-1; CDR3: ASRPWGALNTEAF
V: TRBV2; length: 14; J: TRBJ2-3; CDR3: ASSPLEGSYGNTQY
V: TRBV6-5; length: 13; J: TRBJ2-7; CDR3: ASSSRLSGMYEQY
V: TRBV28; length: 14; J: TRBJ1-4; CDR3: ASSYDREGLKEKLF
V: TRBV4-1; length: 14; J: TRBJ2-6; CDR3: ASSQVKGSGANVLT
V: TRBV19; length: 14; J: TRBJ2-1; CDR3: ASRLSGGQGADEQF
V: TRBV10-3; length: 14; J: TRBJ1-5; CDR3: AISATTEGLRQPQH
V: TRBV7-8; length: 10; J: TRBJ2-2; CDR3: ASSLVTGELF
V: TRBV5-4; length: 13; J: TRBJ2-1; CDR3: ASSFLAGVYNEQF
V: TRBV10-3; length: 12; J: TRBJ1-1; CDR3: AISEWRGSTEAF
V: TRBV28; length: 11; J: .; CDR3: ASTLVRGYEQY
V: TRBV7-9; length: 13; J: TRBJ1-1; CDR3: ASRPPGNGNTEAF
V: TRBV7-9; length: 10; J: TRBJ2-7; CDR3: ASSSISYEQY
V: TRBV5-1; length: 13; J: TRBJ2-7; CDR3: ASSLGQDRIYEQY
V: TRBV27; length: 13; J: TRBJ2-7; CDR3: ASSLWGTETYEQY